One and the same sample provided the 22 T cell receptor beta chains below, sequenced in a study of response to subunit inactivated influenza vaccine. TCRdb recomputed calls from the RT-PCR reads with MiXCR, one row per CDR3 protein. The sample has just over 300,000 distinct CDR3 sequences, 22% seen once; the top ten hold 9% to 12%. Here the sequenced sample was PBMCs from blood, taken 21 months after vaccination. These TCRs come from a man between 50 and 75 years old who received an inactivated influenza vaccine.

This clonotype has a handful of counts. V and J are TRBV6-5 and TRBJ2-7, with D perhaps matching TRBD2 (5 bases). CDR3 length: 17 amino acids. CDR1 and CDR2 (germline): MNHEY, SVGAGI. V lost 2 bases, J lost 2 bases, and 19 bases lay in between. The CDR3: CASSYPGVDYQPYEQYF. CDR3 DNA sequence: TGTGCCAGCAGTTACCCTGGAGTCGACTACCAGCCCTACGAGCAGTACTTC.

The gene calls are TRBV28 and TRBJ2-1; TRBD2 matches 10 bases. The V gene's germline CDR1 is MDHEN and CDR2 SYDVKM. After removal of 5 bases from V and 4 bases from J, the junction contained 8 bases not matched to a gene. The CDR3 is 16 residues long. The CDR3 region is CASSNRAGGGYNEQFF. CDR3 DNA sequence: TGTGCCAGCAGTAACCGAGCGGGAGGGGGGTACAATGAGCAGTTCTTC.

V usage is TRBV2 and J usage is TRBJ2-1, with D perhaps TRBD2 (6 bases). Trimming took 6 bases from V and 6 from J, leaving 30 bases between them. Germline CDR1 SNHLY, CDR2 FYNNEI. The CDR3 extends over 19 amino acids. The CDR3 DNA follows: TGTGCCAGCAGGGGTCTTAGCTCCGGGGACTCCTTGGGGGGCAATGAGCAGTTCTTC. This sequence encodes CASRGLSSGDSLGGNEQFF.

The chain links TRBV20-1 to TRBJ2-3; 10 bases agree with TRBD2. The CDR3 is made up of 16 amino acids. In germline, CDR1 is DFQATT, CDR2 SNEGSKA (reference sequence). The trim removed 6 bases at V and 2 bases at J, leaving 11 bases unmatched. CDR3 residues: CSASLLAGLYTDTQYF. The DNA of the CDR3 is TGCAGTGCATCACTACTAGCGGGGCTGTACACAGATACGCAGTATTTT.

V and J are TRBV25-1 and TRBJ2-1; 8 nucleotides agree with TRBD2. The ends lost 5 bases at V and 7 bases at J; junction bases unmatched: 7. The CDR3 contains 14 residues. In germline, CDR1 is MGHDK, CDR2 SYGVNS. The DNA for the CDR3 is TGTGCCAGCAGTTCGGGAGGGTTCGGGAATGAGCAGTTCTTC. Its translation is CASSSGGFGNEQFF.

The table lists this clonotype with a few counts. The rearrangement links TRBV19 to TRBJ1-1; D may be TRBD1 (6 bases). V dropped 5 bases and J dropped 6 bases, with 16 bases sitting between them. The CDR3 runs 14 residues. From germline, CDR1 is LNHDA and CDR2 SQIVND (reference sequence). CDR3 DNA: TGTGCCAGTAGTCTTCGTGGGGGCAGCCCTGAAGCTTTCTTT. This sequence encodes CASSLRGGSPEAFF.

This chain joins TRBV11-2 and TRBJ2-3, with 10 bases lining up with TRBD1. The CDR3 covers 18 residues. V dropped 2 bases and J dropped 5; count of bases not matched to a gene: 13. The germline V gene encodes CDR1 SGHAT and CDR2 FQNNGV. CDR3 loop: CASSLSTSTGGAIDTQYF. The CDR3 bases are TGTGCCAGCAGCTTATCCACCTCGACAGGGGGCGCCATAGATACGCAGTATTTT.

The chain joins TRBV2 to TRBJ2-7, with D uncertain. The ends were cut back, 4 bases at V and 4 bases at J, with 5 bases in the middle. CDR1 and CDR2 (germline): SNHLY, FYNNEI. The CDR3 is 11 amino acids. CDR3 DNA: TGTGCCAGCAGTGCCAGGTACGAGCAGTACTTC. Protein sequence: CASSARYEQYF.

The CDR3 bases are TGTGCCAGCATTGACTCTTATGGCTACACCTTC. It yields the protein CASIDSYGYTF. The V and J genes are TRBV12-3 or TRBV12-4 and TRBJ1-2; no clear D gene. CDR3 length: 11 amino acids. V was shortened by 7 bases and J by 5 bases, with 8 bases between the two germline ends.

This clonotype has at least ten counts. The chain joins TRBV12-3 or TRBV12-4 to TRBJ2-1, with D perhaps TRBD1 (5 bases). This CDR3 has 15 amino acids. The V and J ends lost 1 base and 6 bases respectively, with 13 bases between them. This CDR3 is CASSLGGGAPNEQFF. DNA for the CDR3: TGTGCCAGCAGTTTAGGGGGTGGGGCCCCCAATGAGCAGTTCTTC.

This clonotype was detected a few times. The CDR3 reads CSAQLRIGYNQPQHF. The CDR3 nucleotides read TGCAGTGCCCAACTAAGGATAGGGTACAATCAGCCCCAGCATTTT. The chain employs TRBV20-1 and TRBJ1-5; no definite D call. V lost 6 bases to trimming and J lost 3 bases, with 18 bases between them. Germline CDR1 reads DFQATT; CDR2 reads SNEGSKA (reference sequence). The CDR3 is 15 amino acids.

V gene TRBV10-3 combines with J gene TRBJ1-1, with D perhaps matching TRBD1 (6 bases). The CDR3 is 14 residues long. Germline-derived CDR1 and CDR2 are ENHRY and SYGVKD. V was cut by 0 bases and J by 4 bases, with 9 bases left in between. The CDR3 loop is CAISESGAGTEAFF. The CDR3 DNA follows: TGTGCCATCAGTGAGTCGGGGGCGGGCACTGAAGCTTTCTTT.

The DNA for the CDR3 is TGTGCCAGCAGTTTACTAACTCTTTCTCGAAGATACGAGCAGTACTTC. Translated, it gives CASSLLTLSRRYEQYF. The chain employs TRBV28 and TRBJ2-7; D not resolved. The CDR3 spans 16 residues. The germline V gene has CDR1 MDHEN and CDR2 SYDVKM. Trimming took off 2 bases at V and 4 bases at J, with 18 bases between the two ends.

This sequence joins TRBV7-2 and TRBJ1-2; 7 nucleotides line up with TRBD1. In germline, CDR1 is SGHTA, CDR2 FQGNSA. The CDR3 totals 15 residues. Trimming at V came to 5 bases and at J to 1 base, leaving 7 bases not matched to a gene. The CDR3 coding sequence is TGTGCCAGCAGCGAATGGACAGGCCTTAACTATGGCTACACCTTC. It translates to CASSEWTGLNYGYTF. Full variable domain (missing parts from reference TRBV7-2 and TRBJ1-2): GAGVSQSPSNKVTEKGKDVELRCDPISGHTALYWYRQSLGQGLEFLIYFQGNSAPDKSGLPSDRFSAERTGGSVSTLTIQRTQQEDSAVYLCASSEWTGLNYGYTFGSGTRLTVV.

This chain uses TRBV11-2 with TRBJ2-4; TRBD1 matches at 7 bases. There are 19 residues in the CDR3. The V gene's germline CDR1 is SGHAT and CDR2 FQNNGV. V dropped 2 bases and J dropped 0; count of bases not matched to a gene: 13. As DNA, the CDR3 is TGTGCCAGCAGCTTATCTAGGGGGCTGGGGCCCACAGCCAAAAACATTCAGTACTTC. Translation: CASSLSRGLGPTAKNIQYF.

In its sample, this clonotype was seen many times. This rearrangement joins TRBV2 to TRBJ1-6; D may be TRBD1 (6 bases). Germline V gene sequence: CDR1 SNHLY, CDR2 FYNNEI. This CDR3 has 14 residues. V lost 3 bases and J 10 bases, leaving 13 bases between the germline ends. The DNA of the CDR3 is TGTGCCAGCAGTGACACAGGGAGAGGATCACCCCTCCACTTT. It specifies CASSDTGRGSPLHF.

This clonotype was found a few times. This chain links TRBV30 with TRBJ1-5; D uncertain. V was cut by 1 base and J by 6 bases, with 10 bases left in between. Germline-derived CDR1 and CDR2 are GTSNPN and SVGIG (reference sequence). The CDR3 sequence is 13 residues long. The CDR3 is CAWSGRETQPQHF. CDR3 nucleotides: TGTGCCTGGAGTGGGCGAGAGACTCAGCCCCAGCATTTT.

This clonotype was counted only a few times. V gene TRBV3-1 combines with J gene TRBJ1-5; D is uncertain. Trimming stripped 3 bases from V and 5 bases from J, with 11 bases between. This CDR3 is built from 14 residues. CDR1 and CDR2 from the germline V gene are LGHDT and YNNKEL (reference sequence). The CDR3 bases are TGTGCCAGCAGCCAGGGAGCAAGAGATCAGCCCCAGCATTTT. It translates to CASSQGARDQPQHF.

V is TRBV20-1 and J is TRBJ2-1; D possibly uses TRBD1 or TRBD2 (5 bases each). The CDR3 runs to 13 residues. Deletions cut 4 bases from V and 4 bases from J, with 11 bases between. The germline CDR1 and CDR2 sequences are DFQATT and SNEGSKA (reference sequence). The CDR3 loop is CSAIGTNYNEQFF. CDR3 nucleotide sequence: TGCAGTGCTATCGGGACGAATTACAATGAGCAGTTCTTC.

A remark on this clonotype: A much more abundant neighbour one base away suggests this may be a read error. Since the CDR3 does not end with the conserved phenylalanine or tryptophan, this likely comes from a read error. The CDR3 DNA is TGTGCCAGCAGCCCGGGGACAGGGGCCTACACTGAAGCTTTCTTA. Protein: CASSPGTGAYTEAFL. The chain is built from TRBV7-2 and TRBJ1-1, with 10 positions matching TRBD1. With V trimmed by 5 bases and J by 3 bases, 6 bases remained unmatched. The V gene's germline CDR1 is SGHTA and CDR2 FQGNSA. The CDR3 consists of 15 residues.

This clonotype was recorded once. The chain links TRBV28 to TRBJ2-7; TRBD2 aligns across 9 bases. V lost 6 bases to trimming and J lost 9 bases; unmatched junction nucleotides: 15. Per germline, CDR1 MDHEN and CDR2 SYDVKM. The CDR3 is 15 amino acids. In nucleotides, the CDR3 is TGTGCCAGCAGCTCTATAACTAGCGGGCTCTTTATGCAGTACTTC. It specifies CASSSITSGLFMQYF.

This clonotype was counted at least ten times. The chain couples TRBV12-3 or TRBV12-4 to TRBJ1-1; tentative D call: TRBD1 (5 bases). V lost 3 bases and J lost 6, with 14 bases in between. This CDR3 spans 14 amino acids. CDR3 sequence (DNA): TGTGCCAGCAGTTTCGAGGGGCTCCCGTCTGAAGCTTTCTTT. Translation: CASSFEGLPSEAFF.